This T cell receptor beta chain was identified during a study of shared clonotypes between healthy human individuals. Looking at the study overall: Ranging from 18 to 49 in age, donors were a couple of women and a few men.

CDR1 and CDR2 from the germline V gene are SGDLS and YYNGEE. The CDR3 is 15 residues long. Trimming removed 3 bases at V and 1 base at J, with 13 bases between. Positively selected for CCR7, the CD45RO-negative cells used as naive CD8 cells excluded terminally differentiated effector memory CD45RA+ cells. Repertoires were generated with immunoSEQ multiplex PCR, while TCRdb's copy carries only in-frame clones and drops some. The sample holds about 2 million clones; roughly 94% are singletons and the top ten take roughly 1%. The V and J genes are TRBV9 and TRBJ1-2; D remains ambiguous. The sequencing input was naive CD8+ T cells sorted from blood. This receptor was obtained from a man younger than 30 in good health. CDR3 sequence: CASSATPGNNYGYTF. As DNA, the CDR3 is TGTGCCAGCAGCGCAACTCCGGGGAATAACTATGGCTACACCTTC.